This T cell receptor (beta chain) was identified during a study of CD8 T cell repertoires and HIV-1 epitope variants. CDR1 MDHEN and CDR2 SYDVKM come from the germline V gene. V shed 4 bases and J shed 7 bases, with 16 bases lying between them. The CDR3 loop spans 15 amino acids. Clones were read by immunoSEQ multiplex PCR, and TCRdb kept only the in-frame ones, dropping some. The table has tens of thousands of clones, approximately 70% seen once. The receptor comes from a male donor with HIV. The chain recombines TRBV28 with TRBJ1-4; D uncertain. Sequences were obtained from uncultured baseline CD8+ T cells from peripheral blood mononuclear cells (PBMCs). For the CDR3, the DNA is TGTGCCAGCAGTTCCTATTCAGTGAACGTTGAAAAACTGTTTTTT. It encodes CASSSYSVNVEKLFF.